The rows below give T cell receptor beta chains drawn from one sample of a study of T cell repertoires in cytomegalovirus infection. Via MiXCR, TCRdb re-called the reads, giving one row per CDR3 protein. This table holds around 530,000 distinct CDR3 sequences, 16% found once. The sample was CD8+ T cells from PBMCs. The receptors were gathered from a human donor in good health (CMV status not recorded). Some clones in this sample may be carry-over from other donors' samples. The CDR3 runs from the conserved cysteine through the conserved F or W. Each record gives: V gene, CDR3 length, CDR3 protein.

TRBV2 | 17 | CASSESYLRQDGYGYTF
TRBV7-6 | 13 | CASSDRGNQPQHF
TRBV14 | 13 | CASSQIRVSPLHF
TRBV5-4 | 14 | CASSTGSPIDGYTF
TRBV6-5 | 15 | CASSYSTGDTGELFF
TRBV12-3/TRBV12-4 | 15 | CASSRLLARGETQYF
TRBV6-1 | 17 | CASSEDSGGWGNQPQHF
TRBV6-1 | 15 | CASSRRGTGGLVEYF
TRBV12-3/TRBV12-4 | 15 | CASTYGQGIRSPLHF
TRBV6-2/TRBV6-3 | 16 | CASSYSSGQGYNEQFF
TRBV7-9 | 12 | CASASTAGELFF
TRBV7-9 | 15 | CASSLAPGQYTEAFF
TRBV11-2 | 18 | CASSSTLRLAGGQNTQYF
TRBV7-2 | 16 | CASSLGLRALQETQYF
TRBV19 | 15 | CASSIGQRPNQPQHF
TRBV20-1 | 13 | CSDGQGRNTEAFF
TRBV6-5 | 14 | CASSISEGHNEQFF
TRBV28 | 12 | CASRHSAYEQYF
TRBV7-3 | 15 | CASSNRGGAHNEQFF
TRBV6-6 | 14 | CASSYSKGLGEQYF
TRBV15 | 15 | CATSRDRGANQPQHF
TRBV12-3/TRBV12-4 | 14 | CASRTGPVGETQYF
TRBV4-1 | 13 | CASSGTGVTEAFF
TRBV5-1 | 16 | CASSGIDRGRDYGYTF
TRBV27 | 13 | CASSFATKNIQYF
TRBV12-3/TRBV12-4 | 17 | CASSRTGARETNEKLFF